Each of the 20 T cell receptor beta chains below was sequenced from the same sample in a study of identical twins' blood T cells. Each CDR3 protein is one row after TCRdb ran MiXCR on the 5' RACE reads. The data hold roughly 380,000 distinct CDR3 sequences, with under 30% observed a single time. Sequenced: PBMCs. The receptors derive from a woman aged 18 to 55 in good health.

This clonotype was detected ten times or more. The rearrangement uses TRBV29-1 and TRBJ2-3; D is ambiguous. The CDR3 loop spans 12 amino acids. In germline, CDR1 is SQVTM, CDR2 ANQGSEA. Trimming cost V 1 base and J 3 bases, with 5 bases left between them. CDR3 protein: CSVEAETDTQYF. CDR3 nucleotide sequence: TGCAGCGTTGAAGCCGAGACAGATACGCAGTATTTT.

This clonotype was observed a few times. The DNA for the CDR3 is TGTGCCAGCAGTGGGGAGGGGGGGCTTACTGAAGCTTTCTTT. Its translation is CASSGEGGLTEAFF. The rearrangement links TRBV2 to TRBJ1-1; perhaps TRBD1 as D (6 bases). CDR1 is SNHLY, CDR2 FYNNEI, per germline. The CDR3 has 14 residues. V was clipped by 4 bases and J by 5 bases, with 14 bases between them.

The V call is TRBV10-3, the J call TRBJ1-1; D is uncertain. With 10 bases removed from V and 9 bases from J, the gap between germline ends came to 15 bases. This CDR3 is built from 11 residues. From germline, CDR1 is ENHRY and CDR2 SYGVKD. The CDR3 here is CATAETDKAFF. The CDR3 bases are TGTGCCACCGCGGAAACCGATAAAGCTTTCTTT.

The DNA for the CDR3 is TGTGCCAGCAGCACACTCTTGGATGAGCAGTTCTTC. It is translated as CASSTLLDEQFF. The rearrangement uses TRBV9 and TRBJ2-1; the D is unclear. Germline CDR1 reads SGDLS; CDR2 reads YYNGEE. The V end was cut by 4 bases, the J end by 8 bases, with 10 bases between. CDR3 length: 12 amino acids.

This CDR3 reads CASSVGDIRSGNTIYF. Written as DNA, the CDR3 is TGTGCCAGCAGCGTAGGCGATATCCGCTCTGGAAACACCATATATTTT. This sequence joins TRBV9 and TRBJ1-3; D is uncertain. V lost 0 bases to trimming and J lost 0 bases, with 10 bases between them. The CDR3 is made up of 16 amino acids. CDR1 and CDR2 (germline): SGDLS, YYNGEE.

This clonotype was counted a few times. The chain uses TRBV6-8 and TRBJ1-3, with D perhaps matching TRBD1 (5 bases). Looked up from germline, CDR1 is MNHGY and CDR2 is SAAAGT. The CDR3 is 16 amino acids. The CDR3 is CALLETATFSGNTIYF. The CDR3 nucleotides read TGTGCGTTGCTTGAGACAGCTACTTTCTCTGGAAACACCATATATTTT.

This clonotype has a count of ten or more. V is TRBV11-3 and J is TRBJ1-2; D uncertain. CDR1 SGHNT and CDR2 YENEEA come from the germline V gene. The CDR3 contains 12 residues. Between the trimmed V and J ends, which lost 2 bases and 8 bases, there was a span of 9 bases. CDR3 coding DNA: TGTGCCAGCAGCTTACAGGCATACGGCTACACCTTC. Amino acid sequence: CASSLQAYGYTF.

The DNA for the CDR3 is TGTGCCAGCAGCATGTGGACAGGGAGCTCCTATAATTCACCCCTCCACTTT. The encoded protein is CASSMWTGSSYNSPLHF. The chain carries TRBV7-9 and TRBJ1-6; 8 positions match TRBD1. Trimming at V came to 5 bases and at J to 0 bases, leaving 6 bases not matched to a gene. Per the germline V gene, CDR1 is SEHNR and CDR2 is FQNEAQ (reference sequence). CDR3 length: 17 residues.

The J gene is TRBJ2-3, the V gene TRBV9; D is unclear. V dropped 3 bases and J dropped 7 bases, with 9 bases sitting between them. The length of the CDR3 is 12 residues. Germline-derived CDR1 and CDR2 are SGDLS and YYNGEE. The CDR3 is CASSDPWNTQYF. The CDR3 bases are TGTGCCAGCAGCGACCCCTGGAATACGCAGTATTTT.

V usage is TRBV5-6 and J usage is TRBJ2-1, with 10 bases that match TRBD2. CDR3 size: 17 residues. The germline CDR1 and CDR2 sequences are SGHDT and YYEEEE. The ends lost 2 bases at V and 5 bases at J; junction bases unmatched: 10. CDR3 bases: TGTGCCAGCAGCTTCGGACTAGCGGCGTACTCGGACAATGAGCAGTTCTTC. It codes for CASSFGLAAYSDNEQFF.

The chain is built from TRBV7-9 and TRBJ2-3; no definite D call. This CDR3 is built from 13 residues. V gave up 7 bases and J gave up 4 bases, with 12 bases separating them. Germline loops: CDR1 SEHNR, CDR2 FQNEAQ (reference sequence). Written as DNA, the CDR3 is TGTGCCAGCACCCGGTATATGGCAGATACGCAGTATTTT. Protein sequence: CASTRYMADTQYF.

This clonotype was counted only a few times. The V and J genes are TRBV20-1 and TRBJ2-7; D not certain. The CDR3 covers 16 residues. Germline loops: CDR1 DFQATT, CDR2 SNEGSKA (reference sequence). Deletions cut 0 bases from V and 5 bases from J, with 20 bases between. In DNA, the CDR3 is TGCAGTGCTAGAGATCCCCACAGTCACGGTGGCCACGAGCAGTACTTC. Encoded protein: CSARDPHSHGGHEQYF.

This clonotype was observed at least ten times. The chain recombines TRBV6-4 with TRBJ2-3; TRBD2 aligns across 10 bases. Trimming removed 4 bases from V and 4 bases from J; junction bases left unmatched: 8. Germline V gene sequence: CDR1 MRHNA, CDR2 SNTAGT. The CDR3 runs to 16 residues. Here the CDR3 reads CASSGSSGSYPDTQYF. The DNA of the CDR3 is TGTGCCAGCAGTGGGTCTAGCGGGAGTTATCCAGATACGCAGTATTTT.

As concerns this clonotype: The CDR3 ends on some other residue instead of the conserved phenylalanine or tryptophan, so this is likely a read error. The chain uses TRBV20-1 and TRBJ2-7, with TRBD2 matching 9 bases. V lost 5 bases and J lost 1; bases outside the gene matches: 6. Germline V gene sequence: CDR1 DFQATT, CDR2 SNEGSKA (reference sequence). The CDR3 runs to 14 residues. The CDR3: CSAPLAGASYEQYL. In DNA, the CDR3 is TGCAGTGCTCCACTAGCGGGTGCATCCTACGAGCAGTACTTG.

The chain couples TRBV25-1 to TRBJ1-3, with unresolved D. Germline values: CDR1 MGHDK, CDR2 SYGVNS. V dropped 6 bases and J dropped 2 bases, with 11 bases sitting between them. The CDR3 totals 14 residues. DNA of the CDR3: TGTGCCAGCAGGTCCCCATGGACTGGAAACACCATATATTTT. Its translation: CASRSPWTGNTIYF.

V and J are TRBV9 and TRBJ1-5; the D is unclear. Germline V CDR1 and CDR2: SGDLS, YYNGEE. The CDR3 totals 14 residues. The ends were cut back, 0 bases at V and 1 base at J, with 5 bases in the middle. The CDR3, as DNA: TGTGCCAGCAGCGTAGACGGAAGCAATCAGCCCCAGCATTTT. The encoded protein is CASSVDGSNQPQHF.

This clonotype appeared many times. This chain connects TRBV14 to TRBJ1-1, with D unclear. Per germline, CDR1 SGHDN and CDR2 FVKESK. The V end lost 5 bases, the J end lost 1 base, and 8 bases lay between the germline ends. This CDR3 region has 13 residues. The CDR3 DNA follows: TGTGCCAGCAGCGTTCAGCCGAACACTGAAGCTTTCTTT. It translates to CASSVQPNTEAFF.

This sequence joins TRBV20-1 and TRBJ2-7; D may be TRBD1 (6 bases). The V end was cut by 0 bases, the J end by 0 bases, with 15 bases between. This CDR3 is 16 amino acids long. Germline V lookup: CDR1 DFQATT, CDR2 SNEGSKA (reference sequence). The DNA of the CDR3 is TGCAGTGCTAGAGACCTAACAGGGCCCACCTCCTACGAGCAGTACTTC. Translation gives CSARDLTGPTSYEQYF.

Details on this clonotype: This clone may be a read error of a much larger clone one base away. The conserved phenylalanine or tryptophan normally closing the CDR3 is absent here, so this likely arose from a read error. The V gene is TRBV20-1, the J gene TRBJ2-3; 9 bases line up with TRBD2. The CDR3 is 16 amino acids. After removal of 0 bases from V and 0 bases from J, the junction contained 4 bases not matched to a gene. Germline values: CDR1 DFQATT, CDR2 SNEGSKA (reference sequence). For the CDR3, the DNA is TGCAGTGCTAGAGATCCTCTAGCGGGAAGCACAGATACGCAGTATTTG. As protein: CSARDPLAGSTDTQYL.

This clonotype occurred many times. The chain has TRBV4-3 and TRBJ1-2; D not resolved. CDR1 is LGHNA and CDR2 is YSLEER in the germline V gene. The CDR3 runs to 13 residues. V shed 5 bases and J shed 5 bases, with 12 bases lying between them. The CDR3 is CASSSAMGYGYTF. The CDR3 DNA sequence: TGCGCCAGCAGCTCGGCAATGGGATATGGCTACACCTTC.